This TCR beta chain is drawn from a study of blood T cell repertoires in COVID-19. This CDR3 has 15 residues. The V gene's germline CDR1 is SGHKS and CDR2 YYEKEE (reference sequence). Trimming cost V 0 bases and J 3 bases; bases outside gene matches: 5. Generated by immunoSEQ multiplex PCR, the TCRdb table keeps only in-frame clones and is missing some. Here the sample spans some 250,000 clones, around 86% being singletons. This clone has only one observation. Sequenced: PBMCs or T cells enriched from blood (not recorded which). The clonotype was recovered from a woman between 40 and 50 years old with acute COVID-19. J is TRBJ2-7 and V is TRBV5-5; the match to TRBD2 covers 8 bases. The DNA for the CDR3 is TGTGCCAGCAGCTTGGTCGCGGGAGGCAACTACGAGCAGTACTTC. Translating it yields CASSLVAGGNYEQYF.